This TCR beta chain was captured by sequencing in a study of cytomegalovirus exposure and HLA in healthy donors. CDR1 ENHRY and CDR2 SYGVKD come from the germline V gene. V was cut by 4 bases and J by 0 bases, with 3 bases left in between. CDR3 length equals 12 residues. Study-level points and caveats: A prior analysis recorded that most TCR beta V segments were productive about 90% or about 30% of the time. Diagnosis of cytomegalovirus status made by the classifier reportedly showed high specificity and sensitivity. Researchers reported from a later analysis that most CMV-associated TCR beta chains appeared HLA-restricted.

With 60 Vbeta and 13 Jbeta primers, the PCR was carried out. Sequencing used immunoSEQ multiplex PCR; TCRdb keeps in-frame clones, though not all of them. The sample lists over 75,000 clones; around nine tenths were seen once. Nominally healthy donors provided the samples, though records likely missed some immune exposures. Of note for this clone: Its target is not known.

The sample comprised PBMCs. This chain uses TRBV10-3 with TRBJ1-1, with no clear D. The receptor was derived from a man aged 25-40 years in good health and CMV-seropositive. The CDR3 is CAISAVNTEAFF. The CDR3, as DNA: TGTGCCATCAGTGCTGTGAACACTGAAGCTTTCTTT.